This T cell receptor (beta chain) is from a study of T cell responses to AZD1222 COVID-19 vaccine. Germline assignment: CDR1 MGHRA and CDR2 YSYEKL. The CDR3 extends over 15 amino acids. J lost 2 bases, V lost 6 bases, and 9 bases had no gene match. Remarks on this clone: The antigen is undetermined.

Broader study findings: Of the AZD1222 recipients, only 5 to 7 were seropositive at baseline. White British ancestry dominated among donors, who included more females, and clonal diversity was possibly underestimated. The reported proportion of spike-specific TCRs targeting unmutated variant regions was nearly half.

Sequenced by immunoSEQ multiplex PCR; TCRdb stores in-frame clones only, minus some. Of approximately 200,000 clones listed, 85% to 90% are singletons. Material: peripheral blood, obtained on day 0 of MenACWY control vaccination. This receptor was obtained from an adult in good health. V usage is TRBV4-1 and J usage is TRBJ2-7; TRBD2 agrees at 8 bases. For the CDR3, the DNA is TGCGCCAGCAGTCCCACTAGCGGCCATGCCTACGAGCAGTACTTC. Its translation: CASSPTSGHAYEQYF.